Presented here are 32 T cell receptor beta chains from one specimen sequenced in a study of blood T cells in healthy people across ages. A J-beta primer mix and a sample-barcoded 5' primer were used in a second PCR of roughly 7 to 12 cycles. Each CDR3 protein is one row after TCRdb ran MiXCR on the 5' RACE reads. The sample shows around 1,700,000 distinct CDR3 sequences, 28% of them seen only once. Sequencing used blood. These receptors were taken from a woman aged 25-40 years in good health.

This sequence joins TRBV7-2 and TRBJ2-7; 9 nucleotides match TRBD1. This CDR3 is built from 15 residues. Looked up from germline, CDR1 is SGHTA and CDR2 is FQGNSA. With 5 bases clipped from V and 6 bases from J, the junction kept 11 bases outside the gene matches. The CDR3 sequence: CASSRPGQGAGEQYF. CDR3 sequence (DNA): TGTGCCAGCAGCCGGCCGGGACAGGGAGCGGGCGAGCAGTACTTC.

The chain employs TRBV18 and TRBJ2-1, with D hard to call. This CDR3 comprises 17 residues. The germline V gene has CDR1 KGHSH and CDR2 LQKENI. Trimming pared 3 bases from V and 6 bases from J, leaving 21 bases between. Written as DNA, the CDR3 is TGTGCCAGCTCACCCAACCTGGACCGCGAGCTTTTCAATGAGCAGTTCTTC. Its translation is CASSPNLDRELFNEQFF.

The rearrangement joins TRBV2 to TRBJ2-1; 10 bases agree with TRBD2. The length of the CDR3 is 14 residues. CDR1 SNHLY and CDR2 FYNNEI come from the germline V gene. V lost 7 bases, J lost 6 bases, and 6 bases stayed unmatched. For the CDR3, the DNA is TGTGCCAGCATGGGGACTAGCGAGTTCAATGAGCAGTTCTTC. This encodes CASMGTSEFNEQFF.

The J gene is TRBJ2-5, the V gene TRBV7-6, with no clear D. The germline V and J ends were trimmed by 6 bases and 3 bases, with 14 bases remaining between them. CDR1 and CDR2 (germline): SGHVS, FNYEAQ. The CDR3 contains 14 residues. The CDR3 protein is CASSSPPVKETQYF. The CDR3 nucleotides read TGTGCCAGCAGTTCCCCTCCGGTAAAAGAGACCCAGTACTTC. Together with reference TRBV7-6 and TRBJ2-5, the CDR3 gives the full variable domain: GAGVSQSPRYKVTKRGQDVALRCDPISGHVSLYWYRQALGQGPEFLTYFNYEAQQDKSGLPNDRFSAERPEGSISTLTIQRTEQRDSAMYRCASSSPPVKETQYFGPGTRLLVL.

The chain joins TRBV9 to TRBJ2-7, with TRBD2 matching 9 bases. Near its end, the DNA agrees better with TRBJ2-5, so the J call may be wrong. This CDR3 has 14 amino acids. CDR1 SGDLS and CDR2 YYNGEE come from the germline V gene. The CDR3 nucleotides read TGTGCCAGCAGCGTAGAAGCGGGGGGAGAGACCCAGTACTTC. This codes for CASSVEAGGETQYF.

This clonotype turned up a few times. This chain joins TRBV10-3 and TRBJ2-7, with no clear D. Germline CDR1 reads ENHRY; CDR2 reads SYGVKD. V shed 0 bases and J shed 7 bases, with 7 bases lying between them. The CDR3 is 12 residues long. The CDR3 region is CAISESDAEQYF. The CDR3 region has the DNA TGTGCCATCAGTGAGTCGGACGCGGAGCAGTACTTC.

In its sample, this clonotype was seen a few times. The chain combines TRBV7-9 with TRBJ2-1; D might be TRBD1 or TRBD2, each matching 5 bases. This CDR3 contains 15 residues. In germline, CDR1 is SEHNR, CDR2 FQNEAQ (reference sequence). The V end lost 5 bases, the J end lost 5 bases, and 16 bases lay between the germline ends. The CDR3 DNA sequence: TGTGCCAGCAGCCGACCGGGACGGATAAACAATGAGCAGTTCTTC. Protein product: CASSRPGRINNEQFF.

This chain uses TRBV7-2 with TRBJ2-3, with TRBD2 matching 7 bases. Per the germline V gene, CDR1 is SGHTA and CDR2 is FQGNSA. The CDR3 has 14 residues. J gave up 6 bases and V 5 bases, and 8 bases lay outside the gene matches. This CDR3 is CASSPRLASDTQYF. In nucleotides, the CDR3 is TGTGCCAGCAGCCCCCGACTAGCCTCCGATACGCAGTATTTT.

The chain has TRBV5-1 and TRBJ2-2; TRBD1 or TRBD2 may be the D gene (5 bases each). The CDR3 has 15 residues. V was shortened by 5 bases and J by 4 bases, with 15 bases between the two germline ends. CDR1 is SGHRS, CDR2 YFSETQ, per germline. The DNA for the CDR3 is TGCGCCAGCAGTTCCGGGACGACTCTCACCGGGGAGCTGTTTTTT. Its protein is CASSSGTTLTGELFF.

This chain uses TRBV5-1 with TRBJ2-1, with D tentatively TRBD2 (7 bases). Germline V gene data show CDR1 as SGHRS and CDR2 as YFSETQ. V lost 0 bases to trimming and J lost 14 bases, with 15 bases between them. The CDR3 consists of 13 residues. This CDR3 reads CASSLEGGTKEFF. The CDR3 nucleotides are TGCGCCAGCAGCTTGGAGGGGGGGACAAAGGAGTTCTTC.

CDR3 loop: CASSFRTSGTYNEQYF. The DNA of the CDR3 is TGTGCCAGCAGTTTCAGGACTAGCGGGACCTACAATGAGCAGTACTTC. The chain employs TRBV6-5 and TRBJ2-1; 12 nucleotides align to TRBD2. The J call is doubtful: the DNA matches TRBJ2-7 better. The CDR3 contains 16 residues. Germline CDR1 MNHEY, CDR2 SVGAGI.

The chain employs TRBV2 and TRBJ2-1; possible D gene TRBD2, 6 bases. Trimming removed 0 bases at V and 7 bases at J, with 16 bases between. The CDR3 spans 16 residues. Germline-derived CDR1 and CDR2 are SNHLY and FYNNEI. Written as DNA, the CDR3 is TGTGCCAGCAGTGAAGCGAATAAGGCGGGAAGGAATGAGCAGTTCTTC. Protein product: CASSEANKAGRNEQFF.

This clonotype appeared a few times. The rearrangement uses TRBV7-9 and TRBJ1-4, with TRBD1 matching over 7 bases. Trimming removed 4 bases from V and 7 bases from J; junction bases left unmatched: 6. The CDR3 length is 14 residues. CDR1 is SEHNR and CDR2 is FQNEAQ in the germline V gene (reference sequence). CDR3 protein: CASSSQGWTEKLFF. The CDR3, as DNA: TGTGCCAGCAGCTCACAGGGGTGGACTGAAAAACTGTTTTTT.

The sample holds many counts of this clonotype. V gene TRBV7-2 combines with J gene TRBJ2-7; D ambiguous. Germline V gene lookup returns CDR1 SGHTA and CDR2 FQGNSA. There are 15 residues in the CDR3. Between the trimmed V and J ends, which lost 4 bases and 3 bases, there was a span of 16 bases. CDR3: CASSSLVGLVYEQYF. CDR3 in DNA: TGTGCCAGCAGCTCCTTAGTCGGATTGGTCTACGAGCAGTACTTC.

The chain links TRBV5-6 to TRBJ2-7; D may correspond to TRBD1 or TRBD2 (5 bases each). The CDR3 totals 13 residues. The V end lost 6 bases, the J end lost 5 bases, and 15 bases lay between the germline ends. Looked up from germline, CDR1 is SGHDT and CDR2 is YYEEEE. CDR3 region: CASTWGPFDEQYF. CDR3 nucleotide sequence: TGTGCCAGCACCTGGGGACCTTTCGACGAGCAGTACTTC.

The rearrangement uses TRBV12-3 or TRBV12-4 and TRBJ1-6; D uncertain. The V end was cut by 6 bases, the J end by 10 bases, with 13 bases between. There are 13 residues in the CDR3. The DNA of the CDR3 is TGTGCCAGCAGCGCTTGGGAGGGCTCACCCCTCCACTTT. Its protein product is CASSAWEGSPLHF.

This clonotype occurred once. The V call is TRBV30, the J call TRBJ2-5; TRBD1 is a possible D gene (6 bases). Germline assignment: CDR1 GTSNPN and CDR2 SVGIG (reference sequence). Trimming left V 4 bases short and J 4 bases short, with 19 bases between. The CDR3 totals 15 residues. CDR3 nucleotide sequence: TGTGCCTGGAATCGGGCCGGGGTGGGGGCAGAGACCCAGTACTTC. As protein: CAWNRAGVGAETQYF. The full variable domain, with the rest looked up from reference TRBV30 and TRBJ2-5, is SQTIHQWPATLVQPVGSPLSLECTVEGTSNPNLYWYRQAAGRGLQLLFYSVGIGQISSEVPQNLSASRPQDRQFILSSKKLLLSDSGFYLCAWNRAGVGAETQYFGPGTRLLVL.

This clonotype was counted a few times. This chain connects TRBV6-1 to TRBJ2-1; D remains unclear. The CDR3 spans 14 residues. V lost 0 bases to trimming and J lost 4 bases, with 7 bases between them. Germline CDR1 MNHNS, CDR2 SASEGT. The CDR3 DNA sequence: TGTGCCAGCAGTGAAGCGGGGAAGTACAATGAGCAGTTCTTC. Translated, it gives CASSEAGKYNEQFF.

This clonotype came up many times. CDR3 protein: CASSSATRASYEQYF. In DNA, the CDR3 is TGTGCCAGCAGCTCCGCGACGCGGGCCTCCTACGAGCAGTACTTC. The chain couples TRBV7-9 to TRBJ2-7, with D possibly TRBD2 on 5 matching bases. Between the trimmed V and J ends, which lost 4 bases and 0 bases, there was a span of 13 bases. The CDR3 sequence is 15 residues long. Germline V lookup: CDR1 SEHNR, CDR2 FQNEAQ (reference sequence).

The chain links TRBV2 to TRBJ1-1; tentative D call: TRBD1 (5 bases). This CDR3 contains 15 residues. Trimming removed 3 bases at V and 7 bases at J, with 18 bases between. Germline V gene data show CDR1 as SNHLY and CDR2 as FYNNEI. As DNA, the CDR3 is TGTGCCAGCAGTGAGGGACCCGGGACTCCCGGTGAAGCTTTCTTT. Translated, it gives CASSEGPGTPGEAFF. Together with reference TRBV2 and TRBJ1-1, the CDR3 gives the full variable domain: EPEVTQTPSHQVTQMGQEVILRCVPISNHLYFYWYRQILGQKVEFLVSFYNNEISEKSEIFDDQFSVERPDGSNFTLKIRSTKLEDSAMYFCASSEGPGTPGEAFFGQGTRLTVV.

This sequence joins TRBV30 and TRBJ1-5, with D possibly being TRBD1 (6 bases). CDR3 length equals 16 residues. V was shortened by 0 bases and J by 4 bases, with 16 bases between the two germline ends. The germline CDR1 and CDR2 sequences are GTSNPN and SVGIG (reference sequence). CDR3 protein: CAWSVTGLGQNQPQHF. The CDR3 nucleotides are TGTGCCTGGAGTGTGACAGGTCTGGGCCAAAATCAGCCCCAGCATTTT.

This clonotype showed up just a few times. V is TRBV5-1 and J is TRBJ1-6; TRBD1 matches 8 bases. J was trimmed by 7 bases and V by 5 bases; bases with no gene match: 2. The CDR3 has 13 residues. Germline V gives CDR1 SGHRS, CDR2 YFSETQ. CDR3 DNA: TGCGCCAGCAGTACAGGGGGGAATTCACCCCTCCACTTT. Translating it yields CASSTGGNSPLHF. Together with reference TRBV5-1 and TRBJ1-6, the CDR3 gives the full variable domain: KAGVTQTPRYLIKTRGQQVTLSCSPISGHRSVSWYQQTPGQGLQFLFEYFSETQRNKGNFPGRFSGRQFSNSRSEMNVSTLELGDSALYLCASSTGGNSPLHFGNGTRLTVT.

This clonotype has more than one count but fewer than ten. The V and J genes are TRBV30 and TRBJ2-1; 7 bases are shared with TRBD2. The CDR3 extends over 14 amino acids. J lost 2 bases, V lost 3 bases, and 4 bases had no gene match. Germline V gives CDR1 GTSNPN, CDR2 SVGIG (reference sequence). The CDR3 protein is CAWSPSGTYNEQFF. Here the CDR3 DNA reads TGTGCCTGGAGCCCTAGCGGAACCTACAATGAGCAGTTCTTC.

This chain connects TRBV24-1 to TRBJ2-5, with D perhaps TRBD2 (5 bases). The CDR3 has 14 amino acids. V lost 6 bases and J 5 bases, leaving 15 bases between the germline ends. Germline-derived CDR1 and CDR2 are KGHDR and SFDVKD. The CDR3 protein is CATSRNAEAETQYF. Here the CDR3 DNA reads TGTGCCACCAGTCGTAATGCGGAGGCGGAGACCCAGTACTTC.

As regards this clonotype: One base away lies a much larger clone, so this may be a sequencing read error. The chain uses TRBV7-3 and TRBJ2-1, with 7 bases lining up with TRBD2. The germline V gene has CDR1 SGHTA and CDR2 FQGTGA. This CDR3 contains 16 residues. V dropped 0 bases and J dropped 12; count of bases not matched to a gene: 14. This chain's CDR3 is CASSLTPETPGGRQFF. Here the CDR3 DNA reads TGTGCCAGCAGCTTAACGCCGGAGACTCCGGGGGGTCGGCAGTTCTTC.

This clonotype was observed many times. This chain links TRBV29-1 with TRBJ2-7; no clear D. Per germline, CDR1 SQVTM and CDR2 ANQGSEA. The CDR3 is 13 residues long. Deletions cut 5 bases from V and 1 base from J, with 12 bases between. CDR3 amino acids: CSVIGRFSYEQYF. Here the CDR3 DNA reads TGCAGCGTTATAGGCAGATTTTCCTACGAGCAGTACTTC.

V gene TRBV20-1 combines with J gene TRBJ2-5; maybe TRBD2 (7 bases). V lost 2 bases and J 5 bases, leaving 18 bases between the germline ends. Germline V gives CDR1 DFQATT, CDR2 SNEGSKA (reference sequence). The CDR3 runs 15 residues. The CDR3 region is CSARSGGGSGETQYF. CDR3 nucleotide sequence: TGCAGTGCTAGATCCGGGGGCGGGAGCGGGGAGACCCAGTACTTC.

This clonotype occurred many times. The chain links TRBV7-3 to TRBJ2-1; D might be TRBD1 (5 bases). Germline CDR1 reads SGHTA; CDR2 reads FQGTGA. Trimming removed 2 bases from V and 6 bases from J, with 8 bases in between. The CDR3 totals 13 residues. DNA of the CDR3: TGTGCCAGCAGCTTAGGGGCAGCCAATGAGCAGTTCTTC. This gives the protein CASSLGAANEQFF.

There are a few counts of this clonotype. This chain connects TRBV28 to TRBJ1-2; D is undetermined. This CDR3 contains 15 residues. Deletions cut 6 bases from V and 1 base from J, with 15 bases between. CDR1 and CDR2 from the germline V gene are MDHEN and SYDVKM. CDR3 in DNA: TGTGCCAGCAGGGACCCTGTGGAGGGTAACTATGGCTACACCTTC. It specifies CASRDPVEGNYGYTF.

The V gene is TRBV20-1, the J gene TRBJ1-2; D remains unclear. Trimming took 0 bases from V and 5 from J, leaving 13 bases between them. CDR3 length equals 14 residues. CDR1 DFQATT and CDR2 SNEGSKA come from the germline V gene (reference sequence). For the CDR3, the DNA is TGCAGTGCTAGAGATTATAGGACGGAATATGGCTACACCTTC. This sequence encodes CSARDYRTEYGYTF.

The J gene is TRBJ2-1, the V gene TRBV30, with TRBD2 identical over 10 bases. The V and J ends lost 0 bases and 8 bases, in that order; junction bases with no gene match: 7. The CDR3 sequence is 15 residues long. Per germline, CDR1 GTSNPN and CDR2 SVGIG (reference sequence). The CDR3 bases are TGTGCCTGGAGTGTGGGCCTAGCGGGAGTAGATGAGCAGTTCTTC. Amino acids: CAWSVGLAGVDEQFF.

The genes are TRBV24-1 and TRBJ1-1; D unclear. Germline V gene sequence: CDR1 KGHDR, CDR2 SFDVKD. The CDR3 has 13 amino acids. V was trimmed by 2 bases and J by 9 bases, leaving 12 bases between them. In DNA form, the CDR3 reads TGTGCCACCAGTGATTCCGGACCAGAACAAGCTTTCTTT. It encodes CATSDSGPEQAFF.